This T cell receptor beta chain was captured in a study of T cell responses to AZD1222 COVID-19 vaccine. Recipients boosted at about 4 weeks or about 12 weeks are pooled. Here immunoSEQ multiplex PCR was the method, and the copy in TCRdb shows in-frame clones only, minus some. The sample has over 110,000 clones, approximately 87% seen once. The V end was cut by 1 base, the J end by 2 bases, with 12 bases between. Per the germline V gene, CDR1 is GTSNPN and CDR2 is SVGIG (reference sequence). The CDR3 is 14 residues long. This specimen consisted of peripheral blood, obtained 28 days after the second AZD1222 dose. The sequence derives from an adult who received the AZD1222 COVID-19 vaccine. The J gene is TRBJ2-7, the V gene TRBV30, with D maybe TRBD2 (6 bases). CDR3 nucleotides: TGTGCCTGGAGTGATGGCGGGGCAACCTACGAGCAGTACGTC. It yields the protein CAWSDGGATYEQYV.